Listed below are T cell receptor beta chains from one sample, sequenced in a study of T cell responses to AZD1222 COVID-19 vaccine. The protocol was immunoSEQ multiplex PCR, while the TCRdb copy is restricted to in-frame clones and leaves out a portion. The sample lists roughly 130,000 clones, 92% occurring once. Sequencing was performed on peripheral blood, taken 28 days after the second AZD1222 dose. The origin of the receptors is an adult who received the AZD1222 COVID-19 vaccine. Each CDR3 is given with its conserved first and last residue. D genes are given only for firm matches. Rows give clone size only sometimes, using once, few, many, or a class for an expanded clone.

CDR3aa: CASSVSLNTEAFF; CDR3nt: TGTGCCAGCAGTGTCAGCTTGAACACTGAAGCTTTCTTT; d_gene: NA; j_gene: TRBJ1-1; abundance: NA; v_gene: TRBV6-6
CDR3aa: CASRIGTPEREPQHF; CDR3nt: TGCGCCAGCAGAATCGGGACCCCGGAGCGGGAGCCCCAGCATTTT; d_gene: NA; j_gene: TRBJ1-5; abundance: NA; v_gene: TRBV10-1
CDR3aa: CASSEDRNQPQHF; CDR3nt: TGTGCCAGCAGCGAAGACAGGAATCAGCCCCAGCATTTT; d_gene: NA; j_gene: TRBJ1-5; abundance: NA; v_gene: TRBV7-2
CDR3aa: CASSPRDRGTDTQYF; CDR3nt: TGTGCCAGCAGTCCCCGGGACAGGGGTACAGATACGCAGTATTTT; d_gene: TRBD1; j_gene: TRBJ2-3; abundance: NA; v_gene: TRBV27
CDR3aa: CASSPADRANYGYTF; CDR3nt: TGTGCCAGCAGCCCCGCGGACAGGGCTAACTATGGCTACACCTTC; d_gene: TRBD1; j_gene: TRBJ1-2; abundance: NA; v_gene: TRBV4-2
CDR3aa: CASSAVGRINQPQHF; CDR3nt: TGTGCCAGCAGCGCCGTGGGACGGATTAATCAGCCCCAGCATTTT; d_gene: NA; j_gene: TRBJ1-5; abundance: NA; v_gene: TRBV7-2
CDR3aa: CATSDSGQTNQPQHF; CDR3nt: TGTGCCACCAGTGACTCGGGACAGACAAATCAGCCCCAGCATTTT; d_gene: TRBD1; j_gene: TRBJ1-5; abundance: NA; v_gene: TRBV24-1
CDR3aa: CASSPRTGANQPQHF; CDR3nt: TGTGCCAGCAGTCCCCGGACAGGTGCGAATCAGCCCCAGCATTTT; d_gene: TRBD1; j_gene: TRBJ1-5; abundance: NA; v_gene: TRBV27
CDR3aa: CASSYRGNGNQPQHF; CDR3nt: TGTGCCAGCAGTTACCGGGGGAATGGCAATCAGCCCCAGCATTTT; d_gene: NA; j_gene: TRBJ1-5; abundance: NA; v_gene: TRBV6-5
CDR3aa: CASYTRGYEQFF; CDR3nt: TGTGCCAGCTATACCCGGGGGTATGAGCAGTTCTTC; d_gene: NA; j_gene: TRBJ2-1; abundance: NA; v_gene: TRBV12-3/TRBV12-4
CDR3aa: CASSLVPNTEAFF; CDR3nt: TGTGCCAGCAGTTTAGTCCCGAACACTGAAGCTTTCTTT; d_gene: NA; j_gene: TRBJ1-1; abundance: NA; v_gene: TRBV27
CDR3aa: CASSHAQGRSNEKLFF; CDR3nt: TGCGCCAGCAGCCACGCACAGGGACGAAGTAATGAAAAACTGTTTTTT; d_gene: NA; j_gene: TRBJ1-4; abundance: NA; v_gene: TRBV4-3
CDR3aa: CASSRVGYEQYF; CDR3nt: TGTGCCAGCTCGAGGGTCGGTTACGAGCAGTACTTC; d_gene: NA; j_gene: TRBJ2-7; abundance: NA; v_gene: TRBV11-2
CDR3aa: CASSFPSGGQGNEQFF; CDR3nt: TGTGCCAGCAGTTTTCCTAGCGGGGGGCAGGGGAATGAGCAGTTCTTC; d_gene: TRBD2; j_gene: TRBJ2-1; abundance: NA; v_gene: TRBV28
CDR3aa: CASSLVRGHYNEQFF; CDR3nt: TGTGCCAGCAGCTTAGTAAGGGGACACTACAATGAGCAGTTCTTC; d_gene: NA; j_gene: TRBJ2-1; abundance: NA; v_gene: TRBV7-2
CDR3aa: CASSYGHNEKLFF; CDR3nt: TGTGCCAGCAGTTACGGACATAATGAAAAACTGTTTTTT; d_gene: NA; j_gene: TRBJ1-4; abundance: few; v_gene: TRBV6-5
CDR3aa: CASSQAGQGARFGYTF; CDR3nt: TGCGCCAGCAGCCAGGCCGGACAGGGGGCTAGGTTTGGCTACACCTTC; d_gene: TRBD1; j_gene: TRBJ1-2; abundance: NA; v_gene: TRBV4-3
CDR3aa: CASSLEVRFDEQYF; CDR3nt: TGTGCCAGCTCCCTCGAGGTGAGGTTCGACGAGCAGTACTTC; d_gene: NA; j_gene: TRBJ2-7; abundance: NA; v_gene: TRBV18
CDR3aa: CATSPNALIWGNQPQHF; CDR3nt: TGTGCCACCAGCCCTAATGCGCTCATCTGGGGCAATCAGCCCCAGCATTTT; d_gene: NA; j_gene: TRBJ1-5; abundance: NA; v_gene: TRBV15
CDR3aa: CASSPRGQAGGYTF; CDR3nt: TGTGCCAGCAGCCCCAGGGGGCAGGCGGGTGGCTACACCTTC; d_gene: TRBD1; j_gene: TRBJ1-2; abundance: NA; v_gene: TRBV3-1/TRBV3-2
CDR3aa: CASSPYKNTEAFF; CDR3nt: TGTGCCAGCAGTCCCTACAAGAACACTGAAGCTTTCTTT; d_gene: NA; j_gene: TRBJ1-1; abundance: NA; v_gene: TRBV27
CDR3aa: CASSRGQGVLNTEAFF; CDR3nt: TGCGCCAGCAGCCGCGGACAGGGTGTTTTGAACACTGAAGCTTTCTTT; d_gene: TRBD1; j_gene: TRBJ1-1; abundance: NA; v_gene: TRBV5-1
CDR3aa: CASSLGQGRTGELFF; CDR3nt: TGTGCCAGCTCACTCGGACAGGGAAGAACCGGGGAGCTGTTTTTT; d_gene: TRBD1; j_gene: TRBJ2-2; abundance: NA; v_gene: TRBV18
CDR3aa: CASSPPGGGNTEAFF; CDR3nt: TGTGCCAGCTCACCACCGGGTGGGGGGAACACTGAAGCTTTCTTT; d_gene: NA; j_gene: TRBJ1-1; abundance: once; v_gene: TRBV18
CDR3aa: CASSLAGTGNEQYF; CDR3nt: TGCGCCAGCAGCTTGGCCGGGACAGGGAACGAGCAGTACTTC; d_gene: TRBD1; j_gene: TRBJ2-7; abundance: NA; v_gene: TRBV5-1
CDR3aa: CASSLDGTQPYEQYF; CDR3nt: TGTGCCAGCAGCTTAGACGGGACCCAGCCCTACGAGCAGTACTTC; d_gene: NA; j_gene: TRBJ2-7; abundance: NA; v_gene: TRBV7-2
CDR3aa: CASSLGQRYNSPLHF; CDR3nt: TGTGCCAGCAGTTTAGGTCAGAGATATAATTCACCCCTCCACTTT; d_gene: NA; j_gene: TRBJ1-6; abundance: few; v_gene: TRBV28
CDR3aa: CASGHLGTDQPQHF; CDR3nt: TGTGCCAGTGGACATCTTGGGACCGATCAGCCCCAGCATTTT; d_gene: NA; j_gene: TRBJ1-5; abundance: NA; v_gene: TRBV19
CDR3aa: CASSSTGTGEQYF; CDR3nt: TGTGCCAGCAGCTCGACAGGGACCGGAGAGCAGTACTTC; d_gene: TRBD1; j_gene: TRBJ2-7; abundance: NA; v_gene: TRBV6-5
CDR3aa: CASTAWTGTYNEQFF; CDR3nt: TGCGCCAGCACAGCTTGGACAGGGACCTACAATGAGCAGTTCTTC; d_gene: TRBD1; j_gene: TRBJ2-1; abundance: NA; v_gene: TRBV5-1
CDR3aa: CASSGSRWGQIYEQYF; CDR3nt: TGTGCCAGCAGCGGGTCTAGATGGGGGCAAATCTACGAGCAGTACTTC; d_gene: NA; j_gene: TRBJ2-7; abundance: NA; v_gene: TRBV11-1
CDR3aa: CASSYYETQYF; CDR3nt: TGTGCCAGCAGTTACTACGAGACCCAGTACTTC; d_gene: NA; j_gene: TRBJ2-5; abundance: NA; v_gene: TRBV6-2/TRBV6-3
CDR3aa: CASSLEPDNEQFF; CDR3nt: TGCGCCAGCAGCTTGGAGCCCGACAATGAGCAGTTCTTC; d_gene: NA; j_gene: TRBJ2-1; abundance: NA; v_gene: TRBV5-1
CDR3aa: CASSPLGGAVNTEAFF; CDR3nt: TGTGCCAGCTCACCACTGGGGGGCGCGGTGAACACTGAAGCTTTCTTT; d_gene: NA; j_gene: TRBJ1-1; abundance: NA; v_gene: TRBV18
CDR3aa: CASSLGGTNYGYTF; CDR3nt: TGTGCCAGCAGCTTGGGGGGTACCAACTATGGCTACACCTTC; d_gene: NA; j_gene: TRBJ1-2; abundance: NA; v_gene: TRBV5-5
CDR3aa: CASSLQGSANTGELFF; CDR3nt: TGTGCCAGCAGCTTACAGGGGTCAGCGAACACCGGGGAGCTGTTTTTT; d_gene: NA; j_gene: TRBJ2-2; abundance: NA; v_gene: TRBV7-2